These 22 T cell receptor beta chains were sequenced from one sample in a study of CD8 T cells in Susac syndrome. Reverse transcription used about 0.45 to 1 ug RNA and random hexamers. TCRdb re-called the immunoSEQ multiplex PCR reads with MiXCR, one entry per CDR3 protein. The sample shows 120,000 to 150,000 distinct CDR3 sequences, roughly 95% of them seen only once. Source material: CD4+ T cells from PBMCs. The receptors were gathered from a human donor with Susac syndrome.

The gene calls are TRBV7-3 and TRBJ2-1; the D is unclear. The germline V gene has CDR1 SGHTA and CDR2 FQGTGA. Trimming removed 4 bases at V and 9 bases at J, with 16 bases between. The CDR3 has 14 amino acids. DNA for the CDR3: TGTGCCAGCAGCTCCCTGGGGTCGGGCTTTGAGCAGTTCTTC. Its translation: CASSSLGSGFEQFF. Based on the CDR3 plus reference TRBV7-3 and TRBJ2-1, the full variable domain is GAGVSQTPSNKVTEKGKYVELRCDPISGHTALYWYRQSLGQGPEFLIYFQGTGAADDSGLPNDRFFAVRPEGSVSTLKIQRTERGDSAVYLCASSSLGSGFEQFFGPGTRLTVL.

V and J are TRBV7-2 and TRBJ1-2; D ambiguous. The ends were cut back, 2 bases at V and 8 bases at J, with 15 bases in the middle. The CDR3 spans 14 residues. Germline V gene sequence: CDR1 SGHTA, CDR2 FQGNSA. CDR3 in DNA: TGTGCCAGCAGCTTAAATTATCCTCCGGGGGGCTACACCTTC. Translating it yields CASSLNYPPGGYTF.

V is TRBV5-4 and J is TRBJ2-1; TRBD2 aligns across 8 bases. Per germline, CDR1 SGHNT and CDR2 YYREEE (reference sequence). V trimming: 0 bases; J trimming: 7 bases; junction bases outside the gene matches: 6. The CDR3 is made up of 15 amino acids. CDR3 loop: CASSLDVAGKNEQFF. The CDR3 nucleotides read TGTGCCAGCAGCTTGGACGTAGCGGGAAAGAATGAGCAGTTCTTC.

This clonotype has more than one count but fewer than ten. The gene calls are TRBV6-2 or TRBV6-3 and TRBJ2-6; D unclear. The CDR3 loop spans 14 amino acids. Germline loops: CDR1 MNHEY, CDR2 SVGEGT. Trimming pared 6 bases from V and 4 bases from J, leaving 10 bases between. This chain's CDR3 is CASRYTAGANVLTF. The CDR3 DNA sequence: TGTGCCAGCAGATATACAGCCGGGGCCAACGTCCTGACTTTC.

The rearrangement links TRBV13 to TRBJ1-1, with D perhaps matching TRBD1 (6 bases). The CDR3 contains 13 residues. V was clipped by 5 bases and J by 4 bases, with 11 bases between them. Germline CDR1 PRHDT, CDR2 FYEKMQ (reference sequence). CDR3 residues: CASSQRQATEAFF. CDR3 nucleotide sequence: TGTGCCAGCAGCCAAAGACAGGCCACTGAAGCTTTCTTT.

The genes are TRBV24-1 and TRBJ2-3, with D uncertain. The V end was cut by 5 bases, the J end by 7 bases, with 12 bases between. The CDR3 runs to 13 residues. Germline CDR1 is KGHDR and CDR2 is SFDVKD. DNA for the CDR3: TGTGCCACCAGTGCCCTGGACGGGTATACGCAGTATTTT. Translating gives CATSALDGYTQYF.

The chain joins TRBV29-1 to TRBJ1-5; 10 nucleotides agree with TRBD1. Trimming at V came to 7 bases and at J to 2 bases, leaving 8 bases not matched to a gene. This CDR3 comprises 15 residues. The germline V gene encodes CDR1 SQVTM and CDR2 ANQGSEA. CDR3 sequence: CSAQIGTGGNQPQHF. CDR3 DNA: TGCAGCGCCCAAATAGGGACAGGGGGCAATCAGCCCCAGCATTTT.

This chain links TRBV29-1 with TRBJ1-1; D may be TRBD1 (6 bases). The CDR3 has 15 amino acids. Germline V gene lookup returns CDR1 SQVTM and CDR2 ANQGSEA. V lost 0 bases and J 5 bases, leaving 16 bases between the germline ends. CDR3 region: CSVEDDPGRGTEAFF. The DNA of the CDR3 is TGCAGCGTTGAAGATGATCCAGGCAGGGGAACTGAAGCTTTCTTT.

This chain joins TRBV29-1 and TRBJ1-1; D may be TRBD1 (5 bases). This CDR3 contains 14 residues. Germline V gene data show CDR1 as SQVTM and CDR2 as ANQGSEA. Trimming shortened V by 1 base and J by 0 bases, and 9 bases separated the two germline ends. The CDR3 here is CSVEGAGMNTEAFF. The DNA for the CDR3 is TGCAGCGTTGAAGGGGCAGGGATGAACACTGAAGCTTTCTTT.

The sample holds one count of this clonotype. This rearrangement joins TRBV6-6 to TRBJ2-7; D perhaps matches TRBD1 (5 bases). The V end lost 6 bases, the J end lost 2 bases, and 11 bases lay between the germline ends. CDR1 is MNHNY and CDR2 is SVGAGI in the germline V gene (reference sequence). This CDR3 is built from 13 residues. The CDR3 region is CASSRTNPYEQYF. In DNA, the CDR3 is TGTGCCAGCAGCAGGACAAATCCCTACGAGCAGTACTTC.

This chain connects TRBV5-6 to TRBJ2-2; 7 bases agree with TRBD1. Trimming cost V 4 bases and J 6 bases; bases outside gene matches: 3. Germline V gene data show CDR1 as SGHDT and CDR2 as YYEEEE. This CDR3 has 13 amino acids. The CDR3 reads CASSHRGAGELFF. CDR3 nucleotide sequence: TGTGCCAGCAGCCACAGGGGAGCCGGGGAGCTGTTTTTT.

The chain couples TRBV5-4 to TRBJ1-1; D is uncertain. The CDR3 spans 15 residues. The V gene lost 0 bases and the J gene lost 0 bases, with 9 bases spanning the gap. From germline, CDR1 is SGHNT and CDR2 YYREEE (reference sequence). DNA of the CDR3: TGTGCCAGCAGCTTGGTTCGGGGAATGAACACTGAAGCTTTCTTT. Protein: CASSLVRGMNTEAFF.

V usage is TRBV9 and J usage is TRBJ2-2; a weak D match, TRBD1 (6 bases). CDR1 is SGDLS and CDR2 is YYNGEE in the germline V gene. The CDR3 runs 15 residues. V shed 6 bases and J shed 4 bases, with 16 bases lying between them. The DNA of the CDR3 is TGTGCCAGCACCGAAACAGGGTTAAGCACCGGGGAGCTGTTTTTT. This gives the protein CASTETGLSTGELFF. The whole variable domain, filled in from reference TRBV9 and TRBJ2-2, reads DSGVTQTPKHLITATGQRVTLRCSPRSGDLSVYWYQQSLDQGLQFLIQYYNGEERAKGNILERFSAQQFPDLHSELNLSSLELGDSALYFCASTETGLSTGELFFGEGSRLTVL.

The CDR3 bases are TGTGCCAGCGGCAACAGGGATGGCTACACCTTC. This codes for CASGNRDGYTF. The chain is built from TRBV11-2 and TRBJ1-2; D perhaps matches TRBD1 (6 bases). CDR1 and CDR2 (germline): SGHAT, FQNNGV. V was pared by 8 bases and J by 6 bases, with 10 bases between. CDR3 length equals 11 residues.

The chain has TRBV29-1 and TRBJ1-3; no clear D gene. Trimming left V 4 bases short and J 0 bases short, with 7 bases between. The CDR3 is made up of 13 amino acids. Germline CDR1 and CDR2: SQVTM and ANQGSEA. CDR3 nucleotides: TGCAGCGTTGCCGGACTCTCTGGAAACACCATATATTTT. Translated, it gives CSVAGLSGNTIYF.

The CDR3 nucleotides are TGTGCCAGCAGTTGGACGGAGAACACTGAAGCTTTCTTT. It is translated as CASSWTENTEAFF. The chain recombines TRBV7-3 with TRBJ1-1, with D unresolved. The CDR3 is 13 residues long. V lost 6 bases and J 1 base, leaving 9 bases between the germline ends. Germline V gene lookup returns CDR1 SGHTA and CDR2 FQGTGA.

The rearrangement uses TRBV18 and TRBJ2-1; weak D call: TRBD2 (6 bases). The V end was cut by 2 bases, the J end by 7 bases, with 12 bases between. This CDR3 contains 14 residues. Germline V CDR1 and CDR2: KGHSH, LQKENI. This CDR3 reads CASSPFLEGNEQFF. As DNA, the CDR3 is TGTGCCAGCTCACCATTCTTGGAGGGTAATGAGCAGTTCTTC.

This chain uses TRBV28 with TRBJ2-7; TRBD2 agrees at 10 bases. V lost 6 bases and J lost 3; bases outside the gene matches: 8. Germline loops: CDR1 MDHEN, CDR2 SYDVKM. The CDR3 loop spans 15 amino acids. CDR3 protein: CASRELAGYNYEQYF. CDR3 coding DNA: TGTGCCAGCAGGGAACTAGCGGGGTATAACTACGAGCAGTACTTC. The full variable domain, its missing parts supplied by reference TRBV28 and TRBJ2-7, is DVKVTQSSRYLVKRTGEKVFLECVQDMDHENMFWYRQDPGLGLRLIYFSYDVKMKEKGDIPEGYSVSREKKERFSLILESASTNQTSMYLCASRELAGYNYEQYFGPGTRLTVT.

DNA for the CDR3: TGTGCCAGCAGCTCCCCGGGACAGGTTAATGAAAAACTGTTTTTT. Its translation is CASSSPGQVNEKLFF. V usage is TRBV11-2 and J usage is TRBJ1-4; 8 bases match TRBD1. CDR1 SGHAT and CDR2 FQNNGV come from the germline V gene. After removal of 4 bases from V and 4 bases from J, the junction contained 5 bases not matched to a gene. CDR3 length: 15 amino acids.

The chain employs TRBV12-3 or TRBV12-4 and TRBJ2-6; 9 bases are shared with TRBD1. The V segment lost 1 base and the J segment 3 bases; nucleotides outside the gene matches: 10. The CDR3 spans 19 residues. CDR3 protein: CASSLVVGTGKGGANVLTF. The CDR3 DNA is TGTGCCAGCAGTTTAGTCGTTGGGACAGGGAAAGGTGGGGCCAACGTCCTGACTTTC.

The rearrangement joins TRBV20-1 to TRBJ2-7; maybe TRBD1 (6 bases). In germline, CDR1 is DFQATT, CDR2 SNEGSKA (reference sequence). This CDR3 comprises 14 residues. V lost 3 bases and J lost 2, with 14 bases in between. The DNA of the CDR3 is TGCAGTGCTAGTACAGGGCTGTGGACCTACGAGCAGTACTTC. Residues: CSASTGLWTYEQYF.

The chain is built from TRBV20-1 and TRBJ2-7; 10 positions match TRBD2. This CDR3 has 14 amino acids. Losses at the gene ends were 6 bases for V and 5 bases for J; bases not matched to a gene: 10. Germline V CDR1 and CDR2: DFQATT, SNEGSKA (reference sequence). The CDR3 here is CSADRSGRADEQYF. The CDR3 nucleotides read TGCAGTGCGGACCGAAGCGGGAGGGCCGACGAGCAGTACTTC.